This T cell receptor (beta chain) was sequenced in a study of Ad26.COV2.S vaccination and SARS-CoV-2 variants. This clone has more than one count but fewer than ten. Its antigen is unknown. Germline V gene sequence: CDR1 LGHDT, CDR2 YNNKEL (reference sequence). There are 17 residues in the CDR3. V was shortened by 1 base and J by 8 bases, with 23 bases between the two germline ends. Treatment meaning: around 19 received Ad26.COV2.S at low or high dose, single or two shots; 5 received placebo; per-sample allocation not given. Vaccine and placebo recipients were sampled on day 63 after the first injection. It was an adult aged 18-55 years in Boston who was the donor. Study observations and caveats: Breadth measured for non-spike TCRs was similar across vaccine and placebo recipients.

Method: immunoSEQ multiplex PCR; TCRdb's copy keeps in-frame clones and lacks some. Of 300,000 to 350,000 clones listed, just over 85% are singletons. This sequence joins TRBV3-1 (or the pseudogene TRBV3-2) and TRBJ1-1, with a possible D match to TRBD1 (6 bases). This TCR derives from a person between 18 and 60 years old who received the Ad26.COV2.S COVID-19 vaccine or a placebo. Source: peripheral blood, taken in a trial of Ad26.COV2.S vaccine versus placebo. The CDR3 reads CASSQAGGPRRRAEAFF. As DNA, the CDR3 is TGTGCCAGCAGCCAAGCTGGGGGGCCCCGCAGAAGGGCCGAAGCTTTCTTT.